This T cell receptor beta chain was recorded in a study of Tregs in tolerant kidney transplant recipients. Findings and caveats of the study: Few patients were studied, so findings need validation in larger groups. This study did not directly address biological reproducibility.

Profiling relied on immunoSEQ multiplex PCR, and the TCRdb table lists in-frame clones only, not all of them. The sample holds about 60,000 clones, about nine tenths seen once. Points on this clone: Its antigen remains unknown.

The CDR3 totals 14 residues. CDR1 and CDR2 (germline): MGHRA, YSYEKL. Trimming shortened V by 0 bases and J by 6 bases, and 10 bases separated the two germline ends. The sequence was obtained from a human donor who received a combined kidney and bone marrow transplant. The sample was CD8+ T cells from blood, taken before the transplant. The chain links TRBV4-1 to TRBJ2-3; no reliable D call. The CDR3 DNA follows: TGCGCCAGCAGCCAAGAATTTATTTCGGATACGCAGTATTTT. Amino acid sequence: CASSQEFISDTQYF.